Below, 26 T cell receptor beta chains from the same sample are listed, as sequenced in a study of T-cell memory formation after mild COVID-19. TCRdb redid the calling of the 5' RACE reads with MiXCR, one entry per CDR3 protein. The sample has about 170,000 distinct CDR3 sequences, over 10% seen once. The material sequenced was PBMCs or a T cell subset sorted from them (not recorded which). The receptors derive from a man between 18 and 29 years old who had mild COVID-19 (a few samples of this study predate the infection). Cell type and time point are not known.

The rearrangement links TRBV28 to TRBJ2-2; D remains unclear. Trimming left V 3 bases short and J 1 base short, with 6 bases between. There are 14 residues in the CDR3. Germline CDR1 reads MDHEN; CDR2 reads SYDVKM. Written as DNA, the CDR3 is TGTGCCAGCAGTTTTTGGGGGAACACCGGGGAGCTGTTTTTT. Residues: CASSFWGNTGELFF.

This clonotype turned up a few times. The chain combines TRBV2 with TRBJ1-5, with 9 positions matching TRBD1. Germline CDR1 and CDR2: SNHLY and FYNNEI. The CDR3 runs to 13 residues. With 3 bases clipped from V and 6 bases from J, the junction kept 0 bases outside the gene matches. CDR3 loop: CASSEDRGQPQHF. The CDR3 DNA follows: TGTGCCAGCAGTGAGGACAGGGGTCAGCCCCAGCATTTT.

The chain couples TRBV20-1 to TRBJ2-7; no clear D gene. V lost 2 bases and J 5 bases, leaving 7 bases between the germline ends. Per the germline V gene, CDR1 is DFQATT and CDR2 is SNEGSKA (reference sequence). The CDR3 is made up of 11 amino acids. The CDR3 region is CSARSVHEQYV. CDR3 nucleotide sequence: TGCAGTGCTAGATCGGTCCACGAGCAGTACGTC.

The CDR3 bases are TGTGCCAGCAGCAATCCCCAGGGGACGCTGGACCACGAGCAGTACTTC. This encodes CASSNPQGTLDHEQYF. V and J are TRBV2 and TRBJ2-7; tentatively, D is TRBD1 (6 bases). CDR1 is SNHLY, CDR2 FYNNEI, per germline. V was pared by 6 bases and J by 5 bases, with 23 bases between. The CDR3 covers 16 residues.

This clonotype has only a few counts. The gene calls are TRBV10-3 and TRBJ2-2; possibly TRBD1 for D (6 bases). Germline V gives CDR1 ENHRY, CDR2 SYGVKD. The CDR3 consists of 13 residues. The V and J ends lost 8 bases and 0 bases respectively, with 7 bases between them. CDR3 loop: CAIGTPNTGELFF. The CDR3 coding sequence is TGTGCCATCGGGACACCGAACACCGGGGAGCTGTTTTTT.

The genes are TRBV7-2 and TRBJ2-1, with TRBD1 matching 10 bases. This CDR3 has 15 amino acids. After removal of 5 bases from V and 7 bases from J, the junction contained 8 bases not matched to a gene. Germline values: CDR1 SGHTA, CDR2 FQGNSA. CDR3 in amino acids: CASSISGTGANEQFF. The CDR3 bases are TGTGCCAGCAGCATCTCCGGGACAGGGGCAAATGAGCAGTTCTTC.

The rearrangement uses TRBV28 and TRBJ1-2; 7 bases agree with TRBD1. Germline V gene lookup returns CDR1 MDHEN and CDR2 SYDVKM. The CDR3 is 14 amino acids. V shed 5 bases and J 8 bases; nucleotides not matched to a gene: 11. The CDR3 is CASSPHDREWGYTF. CDR3 sequence (DNA): TGTGCCAGCAGTCCCCATGACAGGGAATGGGGCTACACCTTC.

CDR3: CASSQGRTGGTEAFF. CDR3 nucleotides: TGCGCCAGCAGCCAAGGACGGACAGGTGGCACTGAAGCTTTCTTT. The J gene is TRBJ1-1, the V gene TRBV4-3; 7 bases are shared with TRBD1. The CDR3 has 15 residues. CDR1 LGHNA and CDR2 YSLEER come from the germline V gene. With 1 base clipped from V and 4 bases from J, the junction kept 6 bases outside the gene matches.

Ten or more counts support this clonotype. V is TRBV5-1 and J is TRBJ1-2; TRBD1 matches 7 bases. CDR3 length: 18 amino acids. CDR1 is SGHRS and CDR2 is YFSETQ in the germline V gene. V dropped 3 bases and J dropped 4; count of bases not matched to a gene: 18. In DNA form, the CDR3 reads TGCGCCAGCAGCTCGACGCCAGGGGGAAGTACCGTCGCCTATGGCTACACCTTC. It yields the protein CASSSTPGGSTVAYGYTF. The variable domain in full, completed from reference TRBV5-1 and TRBJ1-2, reads KAGVTQTPRYLIKTRGQQVTLSCSPISGHRSVSWYQQTPGQGLQFLFEYFSETQRNKGNFPGRFSGRQFSNSRSEMNVSTLELGDSALYLCASSSTPGGSTVAYGYTFGSGTRLTVV.

This clonotype was detected a few times. The V call is TRBV29-1, the J call TRBJ2-3; 8 nucleotides match TRBD1. Germline V lookup: CDR1 SQVTM, CDR2 ANQGSEA. After removal of 5 bases from V and 0 bases from J, the junction contained 7 bases not matched to a gene. CDR3 size: 15 residues. The CDR3 spells CSVNPGQGSTDTQYF. The CDR3 nucleotides read TGCAGCGTTAACCCAGGACAGGGAAGCACAGATACGCAGTATTTT.

This clonotype was seen more than once but under ten times. The J gene is TRBJ2-3, the V gene TRBV3-2; the table gives TRBD1 as D, unverified against the DNA. TRBV3-2 is annotated as a pseudogene. CDR3 length: 13 residues. The CDR3 coding sequence is TGTGCCAGCAGCCAAGCAGGCGGCACCCCCAAGTATTTT. As protein: CASSQAGGTPKYF.

This chain joins TRBV12-5 and TRBJ2-7; D unclear. The CDR3 covers 13 residues. The germline gives CDR1 LGHNT, CDR2 FRNRAP. With 6 bases removed from V and 2 bases from J, the gap between germline ends came to 11 bases. This CDR3 reads CASGLGSTYEQYF. CDR3 nucleotides: TGTGCTAGTGGCTTAGGGTCGACCTACGAGCAGTACTTC.

This clonotype was counted a few times. The chain recombines TRBV4-2 with TRBJ1-2, with D possibly matching TRBD1 (6 bases). V was shortened by 0 bases and J by 7 bases, with 15 bases between the two germline ends. Germline V gene sequence: CDR1 LGHNA, CDR2 YNFKEQ. This CDR3 region has 15 residues. The CDR3 sequence is CASSQDRWGRGGYTF. The CDR3 nucleotides are TGTGCCAGCAGCCAAGATCGATGGGGGCGAGGTGGCTACACCTTC.

The chain carries TRBV2 and TRBJ1-4, with D unresolved. With 2 bases removed from V and 6 bases from J, the gap between germline ends came to 13 bases. The germline V gene has CDR1 SNHLY and CDR2 FYNNEI. The CDR3 length is 15 residues. The CDR3 DNA reads as TGTGCCAGCAGTGAATTTGGAGGAGGCGATGAAAAACTGTTTTTT. Translation: CASSEFGGGDEKLFF.

This clonotype has just a few counts. The chain is built from TRBV7-9 and TRBJ2-1; 10 bases agree with TRBD1. With 6 bases clipped from V and 14 bases from J, the junction kept 7 bases outside the gene matches. The germline gives CDR1 SEHNR, CDR2 FQNEAQ (reference sequence). CDR3 length equals 12 residues. CDR3 protein: CASRGTGAGKFF. The CDR3 nucleotides read TGTGCCAGCAGGGGGACAGGGGCTGGTAAGTTCTTC.

This clonotype was counted ten times or more. The chain couples TRBV5-1 to TRBJ2-3; TRBD2 is a possible D gene (5 bases). V lost 2 bases and J 6 bases, leaving 13 bases between the germline ends. The CDR3 has 14 residues. The germline V gene has CDR1 SGHRS and CDR2 YFSETQ. This chain's CDR3 is CASSFTRDLDTQYF. CDR3 bases: TGCGCCAGCAGCTTTACTAGGGATTTGGATACGCAGTATTTT.

The V and J genes are TRBV27 and TRBJ2-5, with a tentative D call TRBD2 (6 bases). This CDR3 is 14 amino acids long. V was clipped by 3 bases and J by 2 bases, with 10 bases between them. Germline V gene data show CDR1 as MNHEY and CDR2 as SMNVEV (reference sequence). The CDR3 sequence: CASSLHGGQETQYF. CDR3 nucleotide sequence: TGTGCCAGCAGTTTGCACGGGGGACAAGAGACCCAGTACTTC.

The chain carries TRBV20-1 and TRBJ2-1, with D possibly TRBD1 on 6 matching bases. The CDR3 has 15 residues. Germline V gives CDR1 DFQATT, CDR2 SNEGSKA (reference sequence). V was clipped by 3 bases and J by 4 bases, with 16 bases between them. CDR3 nucleotides: TGCAGTGCTAGCCTGGACAGTGGGTTATACAATGAGCAGTTCTTC. It specifies CSASLDSGLYNEQFF.

In this sample, this clonotype turned up a few times. The chain couples TRBV4-3 to TRBJ1-2, with a tentative D call TRBD1 (6 bases). This CDR3 has 15 amino acids. CDR1 and CDR2 from the germline V gene are LGHNA and YSLEER. Between the trimmed V and J ends, which lost 4 bases and 5 bases, there was a span of 17 bases. The CDR3 DNA reads as TGCGCCAGCAGCCTAGGGGGGGGCCTGCCATATGGCTACACCTTC. Amino acids: CASSLGGGLPYGYTF.

The rearrangement links TRBV24-1 to TRBJ2-3; the D is unclear. The CDR3 loop spans 13 amino acids. Trimming left V 3 bases short and J 5 bases short, with 8 bases between. Looked up from germline, CDR1 is KGHDR and CDR2 is SFDVKD. DNA for the CDR3: TGTGCCACCAGTGATCCGCCTCGAGATACGCAGTATTTT. This codes for CATSDPPRDTQYF.

The chain has TRBV10-3 and TRBJ2-3; TRBD2 agrees at 7 bases. The CDR3 runs 15 residues. Trimming took 5 bases from V and 6 from J; bases not matched to a gene: 11. Germline values: CDR1 ENHRY, CDR2 SYGVKD. Written as DNA, the CDR3 is TGTGCCATCAGTAACGGGACTATACATGGGGATACGCAGTATTTT. Translating gives CAISNGTIHGDTQYF.

This rearrangement joins TRBV25-1 to TRBJ2-3; 7 positions agree with TRBD1. CDR3 length: 14 amino acids. Per the germline V gene, CDR1 is MGHDK and CDR2 is SYGVNS. Trimming cost V 10 bases and J 3 bases; bases outside gene matches: 10. DNA of the CDR3: TGTGCCATCTCAGCCACGACAGGGACAGATACGCAGTATTTT. As protein: CAISATTGTDTQYF.

This chain links TRBV12-3 or TRBV12-4 with TRBJ1-1, with D tentatively TRBD1 (6 bases). Trimming pared 4 bases from V and 5 bases from J, leaving 17 bases between. CDR3 length: 15 amino acids. This CDR3 reads CASSSAGAGQTEAFF. The CDR3 DNA reads TGTGCCAGCAGTTCAGCGGGGGCAGGGCAAACTGAAGCTTTCTTT.

The chain has TRBV2 and TRBJ1-5; D is perhaps TRBD1 (5 bases). V was shortened by 3 bases and J by 7 bases, with 13 bases between the two germline ends. The CDR3 loop spans 14 amino acids. Germline assignment: CDR1 SNHLY and CDR2 FYNNEI. In DNA form, the CDR3 reads TGTGCCAGCAGTGACAGGGTCTCAAGACAGCCCCAGCATTTT. Protein sequence: CASSDRVSRQPQHF. Filled out from reference TRBV2 and TRBJ1-5, the complete variable domain reads EPEVTQTPSHQVTQMGQEVILRCVPISNHLYFYWYRQILGQKVEFLVSFYNNEISEKSEIFDDQFSVERPDGSNFTLKIRSTKLEDSAMYFCASSDRVSRQPQHFGDGTRLSIL.

The chain uses TRBV6-5 and TRBJ1-6; TRBD1 is a possible D gene (6 bases). Germline V gene sequence: CDR1 MNHEY, CDR2 SVGAGI. This CDR3 has 16 amino acids. Trimming took off 0 bases at V and 7 bases at J, with 13 bases between the two ends. The CDR3 is CASSYSGGANNSPLHF. The CDR3 DNA reads TGTGCCAGCAGTTACTCGGGGGGGGCTAACAATTCACCCCTCCACTTT.

The gene calls are TRBV6-1 and TRBJ2-2, with D possibly matching TRBD1 (5 bases). The CDR3 extends over 15 amino acids. The V and J ends lost 2 bases and 7 bases respectively, with 14 bases between them. In germline, CDR1 is MNHNS, CDR2 SASEGT. CDR3 nucleotides: TGTGCCAGCAGTGAAATGGGGCAGGGCGGCGGGGAGCTGTTTTTT. It encodes CASSEMGQGGGELFF.